These 24 T cell receptor beta chains share one sample of origin, sequenced in a study of glioma-infiltrating T cells after dendritic cell vaccination. The time point denotes: after dendritic cell vaccination, including at tumor progression/relapse. Generated by immunoSEQ multiplex PCR, the TCRdb table keeps only in-frame clones and is missing some. The sample comprises 98,000 or so clones, around 80% of which are singletons, and 5.4% rests with the top ten. The source was blood, collected after dendritic cell vaccination. These receptors all stem from a human donor with glioblastoma.

The rearrangement joins TRBV19 to TRBJ2-1, with D uncertain. The germline gives CDR1 LNHDA, CDR2 SQIVND (reference sequence). V lost 9 bases and J 7 bases, leaving 16 bases between the germline ends. This CDR3 spans 13 amino acids. CDR3 loop: CASSHASENEQFF. CDR3 nucleotides: TGTGCCAGCAGCCACGCTAGTGAAAATGAGCAGTTCTTC.

In its sample, this clone was seen a few times. The V and J genes are TRBV7-9 and TRBJ2-1, with TRBD1 matching 9 bases. CDR3 length: 17 amino acids. Germline CDR1 reads SEHNR; CDR2 reads FQNEAQ (reference sequence). V shed 5 bases and J 5 bases; nucleotides not matched to a gene: 13. Here the CDR3 reads CASSLGFGTGLDNEQFF. In DNA, the CDR3 is TGTGCCAGCAGCCTTGGGTTTGGGACAGGGTTGGACAATGAGCAGTTCTTC. Variable domain in full (rest from reference TRBV7-9 and TRBJ2-1): DTGVSQNPRHKITKRGQNVTFRCDPISEHNRLYWYRQTLGQGPEFLTYFQNEAQLEKSRLLSDRFSAERPKGSFSTLEIQRTEQGDSAMYLCASSLGFGTGLDNEQFFGPGTRLTVL.

The chain couples TRBV19 to TRBJ1-3; D gene ambiguous. Germline CDR1 is LNHDA and CDR2 is SQIVND (reference sequence). The CDR3 totals 15 residues. The V and J ends lost 5 bases and 0 bases respectively, with 11 bases between them. The CDR3, as DNA: TGTGCCAGTAGTCATCGGAGTAGCTCTGGAAACACCATATATTTT. Translation: CASSHRSSSGNTIYF.

The V call is TRBV30, the J call TRBJ2-7; 10 nucleotides align to TRBD1. CDR1 and CDR2 (germline): GTSNPN, SVGIG (reference sequence). The CDR3 runs 16 residues. V was clipped by 0 bases and J by 6 bases; unmatched bases: 11. CDR3 bases: TGTGCCTGGAGTGTACTTAGTCCGGGACAGGGGAGCGAGCAGTACTTC. Its translation: CAWSVLSPGQGSEQYF.

The rearrangement uses TRBV5-1 and TRBJ2-5; 7 nucleotides match TRBD2. V trimming: 4 bases; J trimming: 0 bases; junction bases outside the gene matches: 9. CDR1 is SGHRS and CDR2 is YFSETQ in the germline V gene. The CDR3 contains 16 residues. The CDR3 protein is CASSREASGNQETQYF. The CDR3 region has the DNA TGCGCCAGCAGCCGAGAGGCTAGCGGCAACCAAGAGACCCAGTACTTC.

The V gene is TRBV9, the J gene TRBJ2-2; TRBD1 is a possible D gene (5 bases). Germline lookup yields CDR1 SGDLS and CDR2 YYNGEE. V was pared by 7 bases and J by 1 base, with 8 bases between. CDR3 size: 13 residues. The CDR3 DNA follows: TGTGCCAGCGGACACAGGAACACCGGGGAGCTGTTTTTT. Encoded protein: CASGHRNTGELFF.

V gene TRBV11-2 combines with J gene TRBJ2-7; D uncertain. Trimming removed 1 base at V and 5 bases at J, with 6 bases between. Germline V lookup: CDR1 SGHAT, CDR2 FQNNGV. This CDR3 is built from 12 residues. The CDR3 sequence: CASSLARNEQYF. CDR3 coding DNA: TGTGCCAGCAGCTTAGCCAGGAACGAGCAGTACTTC.

The rearrangement links TRBV5-1 to TRBJ2-1; TRBD2 matches at 13 bases. This CDR3 comprises 18 residues. Trimming removed 1 base from V and 1 base from J; junction bases left unmatched: 5. CDR1 and CDR2 from the germline V gene are SGHRS and YFSETQ. This CDR3 is CASSLFRTSGGSYNEQFF. The CDR3 DNA reads as TGCGCCAGCAGCTTGTTTCGGACTAGCGGGGGATCCTACAATGAGCAGTTCTTC.

The chain uses TRBV4-2 and TRBJ2-6; TRBD1 aligns across 7 bases. V was clipped by 1 base and J by 1 base; unmatched bases: 7. The CDR3 totals 18 residues. Germline V gene sequence: CDR1 LGHNA, CDR2 YNFKEQ. The CDR3 sequence is CASSQVGQPLSGANVLTF. As DNA, the CDR3 is TGTGCCAGCAGCCAAGTGGGACAGCCACTTTCTGGGGCCAACGTCCTGACTTTC.

The chain links TRBV28 to TRBJ2-7, with D possibly TRBD2 on 6 matching bases. This CDR3 has 11 amino acids. Trimming shortened V by 8 bases and J by 5 bases, and 10 bases separated the two germline ends. Germline V lookup: CDR1 MDHEN, CDR2 SYDVKM. The DNA for the CDR3 is TGTGCCAGCGGGACTCCTCACGAGCAGTACTTC. Encoded protein: CASGTPHEQYF. The whole variable domain, remainder taken from reference TRBV28 and TRBJ2-7, is DVKVTQSSRYLVKRTGEKVFLECVQDMDHENMFWYRQDPGLGLRLIYFSYDVKMKEKGDIPEGYSVSREKKERFSLILESASTNQTSMYLCASGTPHEQYFGPGTRLTVT.

In its sample, this clone was seen a few times. The chain combines TRBV6-4 with TRBJ1-5, with D uncertain. Trimming left V 4 bases short and J 6 bases short, with 10 bases between. Germline loops: CDR1 MRHNA, CDR2 SNTAGT. This CDR3 has 13 amino acids. The CDR3 is CASSVEEGQPQHF. CDR3 sequence (DNA): TGTGCCAGCAGTGTTGAAGAGGGTCAGCCCCAGCATTTT.

The chain combines TRBV2 with TRBJ1-2; no reliable D call. CDR3 length equals 14 residues. Per germline, CDR1 SNHLY and CDR2 FYNNEI. Trimming shortened V by 4 bases and J by 5 bases, and 14 bases separated the two germline ends. For the CDR3, the DNA is TGTGCCAGCAGTGCCGGCAGGTTAGATTATGGCTACACCTTC. It translates to CASSAGRLDYGYTF.

V and J are TRBV6-5 and TRBJ2-1, with TRBD1 as a possible D gene (8 bases). Trimming shortened V by 4 bases and J by 9 bases, and 22 bases separated the two germline ends. The CDR3 runs to 16 residues. The V gene's germline CDR1 is MNHEY and CDR2 SVGAGI. The CDR3 here is CASSSTVAGDRGEQFF. The CDR3 nucleotides are TGTGCCAGCAGTTCCACAGTGGCGGGAGACAGGGGTGAGCAGTTCTTC.

The CDR3 coding sequence is TGCAGCGGGAGAATAGCGGGACGCGATACGCAGTATTTT. As protein: CSGRIAGRDTQYF. This chain joins TRBV29-1 and TRBJ2-3, with 8 bases fitting TRBD2. CDR1 is SQVTM and CDR2 is ANQGSEA in the germline V gene. The V segment lost 7 bases and the J segment 6 bases; nucleotides outside the gene matches: 9. The CDR3 is made up of 13 amino acids.

This clone was seen just once. The chain joins TRBV7-3 to TRBJ1-1, with D perhaps TRBD1 (6 bases). The germline CDR1 and CDR2 sequences are SGHTA and FQGTGA. The CDR3 sequence is 14 residues long. The V gene lost 2 bases and the J gene lost 1 base, with 8 bases spanning the gap. CDR3 in amino acids: CASSLLGANTEAFF. CDR3 nucleotide sequence: TGTGCCAGCAGCTTACTGGGGGCGAACACTGAAGCTTTCTTT.

The chain uses TRBV5-1 and TRBJ1-6; D is possibly TRBD1 (5 bases). V shed 7 bases and J shed 9 bases, with 17 bases lying between them. The CDR3 spans 14 residues. In germline, CDR1 is SGHRS, CDR2 YFSETQ. The CDR3 region has the DNA TGCGCCAGCCGTGGGGACGGGGGAAGTTCACCCCTCCACTTT. Translated: CASRGDGGSSPLHF. The full variable domain, in which reference TRBV5-1 and TRBJ1-6 provide the parts outside the CDR3, is KAGVTQTPRYLIKTRGQQVTLSCSPISGHRSVSWYQQTPGQGLQFLFEYFSETQRNKGNFPGRFSGRQFSNSRSEMNVSTLELGDSALYLCASRGDGGSSPLHFGNGTRLTVT.

This sequence joins TRBV7-3 and TRBJ2-7, with D unresolved. The CDR3 length is 14 residues. Germline V lookup: CDR1 SGHTA, CDR2 FQGTGA. Trimming took 2 bases from V and 5 from J, leaving 13 bases between them. The CDR3 spells CASSLVGWQNEQYF. DNA of the CDR3: TGTGCCAGCAGCTTAGTCGGGTGGCAAAACGAGCAGTACTTC.

V is TRBV19 and J is TRBJ2-7, with D perhaps matching TRBD2 (6 bases). Germline V CDR1 and CDR2: LNHDA, SQIVND (reference sequence). This CDR3 is built from 15 residues. V lost 5 bases, J lost 3 bases, and 17 bases lay in between. The CDR3 DNA follows: TGTGCCAGTAGTGACCCGGGACTCCTCAACTACGAGCAGTACTTC. Translation: CASSDPGLLNYEQYF.

This chain uses TRBV9 with TRBJ1-1; D is perhaps TRBD1 (5 bases). The CDR3 consists of 14 residues. CDR1 and CDR2 from the germline V gene are SGDLS and YYNGEE. The ends were cut back, 3 bases at V and 1 base at J, with 10 bases in the middle. The CDR3 bases are TGTGCCAGCAGCGGGGGGGGAGAGAACACTGAAGCTTTCTTT. This translates into CASSGGGENTEAFF.

The J gene is TRBJ1-3, the V gene TRBV11-2; D perhaps matches TRBD1 (5 bases). Trimming removed 5 bases from V and 2 bases from J, with 16 bases in between. The CDR3 is 16 amino acids. Germline V gene sequence: CDR1 SGHAT, CDR2 FQNNGV. The CDR3 spells CASSPEAGLPGNTIYF. CDR3 nucleotides: TGTGCCAGCAGCCCAGAGGCAGGGCTTCCTGGAAACACCATATATTTT.

The gene calls are TRBV19 and TRBJ2-7, with D perhaps matching TRBD1 (6 bases). The ends were cut back, 3 bases at V and 4 bases at J, with 10 bases in the middle. The CDR3 sequence is 13 residues long. Germline V gene data show CDR1 as LNHDA and CDR2 as SQIVND (reference sequence). CDR3 loop: CASSISRGYEQYF. In nucleotides, the CDR3 is TGTGCCAGTAGTATTTCCAGGGGTTACGAGCAGTACTTC.

The rearrangement links TRBV27 to TRBJ1-2; the match to TRBD1 covers 7 bases. This CDR3 has 13 residues. V was pared by 11 bases and J by 2 bases, with 8 bases of the junction left unmatched. Germline V gene data show CDR1 as MNHEY and CDR2 as SMNVEV (reference sequence). The CDR3 region is CAAHRGVNYGYTF. The DNA of the CDR3 is TGTGCCGCCCACAGGGGAGTAAACTATGGCTACACCTTC.

V usage is TRBV28 and J usage is TRBJ1-4, with a tentative D call TRBD1 (5 bases). In germline, CDR1 is MDHEN, CDR2 SYDVKM. This CDR3 spans 12 amino acids. Trimming removed 5 bases at V and 11 bases at J, with 12 bases between. The CDR3 DNA sequence: TGTGCCAGCAGTCCGGGACGGGGGAAACTGTTTTTT. Translated, it gives CASSPGRGKLFF.

This clone was observed a few times. The chain employs TRBV15 and TRBJ2-5; 9 bases match TRBD1. With V trimmed by 6 bases and J by 0 bases, 5 bases remained unmatched. CDR1 and CDR2 from the germline V gene are LNHNV and YYDKDF (reference sequence). This CDR3 contains 15 residues. CDR3 DNA sequence: TGTGCCACCAGTGAAGGACAGGGGAACCAAGAGACCCAGTACTTC. Encoded protein: CATSEGQGNQETQYF.